This T cell receptor beta chain was obtained from a study of a mutant IDH1 vaccine in newly diagnosed glioma. Germline trimming cut 5 bases from V and 3 bases from J; bases unmatched to any gene: 4. This CDR3 has 14 residues. The germline V gene has CDR1 LNHDA and CDR2 SQIVND (reference sequence). TCRdb keeps only in-frame clones here, not all; method: immunoSEQ multiplex PCR. The sample shows some 35,000 clones, about four fifths of them seen only once. On this clone: The antigen remains undetermined.

Time point of the sample: week 5, during vaccination. With topical imiquimod, each dose of the vaccine consisted of 300 ug of mutant IDH1 20-mer peptide. The chain joins TRBV19 to TRBJ2-7; 10 bases are shared with TRBD1. Here the sequenced sample was PBMCs, taken from a glioma patient whose treatment included an IDH1 peptide vaccine. The source of this sequence is a man over 45 with glioma. CDR3: CASSPGQGYYEQYF. The CDR3 nucleotides read TGTGCCAGTAGTCCGGGACAGGGGTACTACGAGCAGTACTTC.